The next 20 T cell receptor beta chains were all read from a single sample in a study of T cells in Graves' hyperthyroidism and ophthalmopathy. Amplification of TCR beta CDR3 regions used RNA as the template. The HTBI primer set served for first-round RT-PCR of the TCR CDR3. TCRdb re-derived calls from the multiplex PCR reads in MiXCR, one entry per CDR3 protein. The sample has 600,000 to 750,000 distinct CDR3 sequences, 17% seen once; the top ten hold 15% to 18%. Sample: blood. The receptors were gathered from a man in his forties or fifties with Graves' hyperthyroidism.

A remark on this clonotype: A much larger clonotype is one base distant, so this may be a read error. The CDR3 nucleotides are TGTGCCAGCAGCCCTACACTAGCGTCGAACACCGGGGAGCTGCTTTTT. Translated: CASSPTLASNTGELLF. This sequence joins TRBV11-2 and TRBJ2-2, with TRBD2 matching 7 bases. Germline values: CDR1 SGHAT, CDR2 FQNNGV. The length of the CDR3 is 16 residues.

This clonotype was counted between two and nine times. The rearrangement links TRBV3-1 to TRBJ1-4; tentative D call: TRBD1 (5 bases). The V gene's germline CDR1 is LGHDT and CDR2 YNNKEL (reference sequence). With 2 bases removed from V and 11 bases from J, the gap between germline ends came to 15 bases. The CDR3 consists of 14 residues. In DNA, the CDR3 is TGTGCCAGCAGCCAAAGTGACAGCCTCGGGAAACTGTTTTTT. It specifies CASSQSDSLGKLFF.

This clonotype appeared many times. This chain links TRBV18 with TRBJ1-1, with D possibly TRBD1 on 6 matching bases. Deletions cut 3 bases from V and 0 bases from J, with 11 bases between. The CDR3 length is 15 residues. Germline V lookup: CDR1 KGHSH, CDR2 LQKENI. CDR3 DNA sequence: TGTGCCAGCTCACCGGGGACAACATTGAACACTGAAGCTTTCTTT. It yields the protein CASSPGTTLNTEAFF.

There are many counts of this clonotype. This sequence joins TRBV10-2 and TRBJ2-5; D is perhaps TRBD2 (7 bases). Germline V gene data show CDR1 as WSHSY and CDR2 as SAAADI. The CDR3 sequence is 15 residues long. V shed 3 bases and J shed 2 bases, with 13 bases lying between them. The CDR3: CASSDGGAVQETQYF. The CDR3 region has the DNA TGCGCCAGCAGTGATGGGGGGGCGGTTCAAGAGACCCAGTACTTC.

The CDR3 reads CASSHPGQVRFF. The DNA for the CDR3 is TGTGCCAGCAGCCATCCGGGACAAGTGCGGTTCTTC. The chain couples TRBV11-2 to TRBJ2-1; D possibly corresponds to TRBD1 (6 bases). The CDR3 length is 12 residues. With 5 bases removed from V and 15 bases from J, the gap between germline ends came to 17 bases. The V gene's germline CDR1 is SGHAT and CDR2 FQNNGV.

At least ten counts were recorded for this clonotype. Here the CDR3 reads CASSLLGQGVYEQYF. The CDR3 DNA sequence: TGTGCCAGCAGTTTATTGGGACAGGGGGTGTACGAGCAGTACTTC. The chain uses TRBV28 and TRBJ2-7; 11 bases fit TRBD1. CDR3 length: 15 residues. V shed 1 base, J shed 4 bases, and the junction held 3 bases outside the gene matches. CDR1 and CDR2 (germline): MDHEN, SYDVKM.

This clonotype was seen many times. The junction does not match germline at one end; this may be a read error. V usage is TRBV2 and J usage is TRBJ2-3, with TRBD1 matching 8 bases. The CDR3 is made up of 15 amino acids. CDR1 is SNHLY, CDR2 FYNNEI, per germline. CDR3 residues: CASREGQGHTDTQYF. The CDR3 DNA reads as TGTGCCAGCAGGGAAGGACAGGGCCACACAGATACGCAGTATTTT.

This clonotype was seen many times. The chain uses TRBV7-2 and TRBJ2-1, with 7 bases aligning to TRBD2. V trimming: 0 bases; J trimming: 0 bases; junction bases outside the gene matches: 2. The CDR3 consists of 16 residues. Germline V gives CDR1 SGHTA, CDR2 FQGNSA. The CDR3 here is CASSLARTSSYNEQFF. CDR3 bases: TGTGCCAGCAGCTTAGCCCGGACTAGCTCCTACAATGAGCAGTTCTTC.

This clonotype was counted between two and nine times. V is TRBV3-1 and J is TRBJ2-7, with D possibly matching TRBD2 (5 bases). The CDR3 is made up of 13 amino acids. The V end lost 1 base, the J end lost 5 bases, and 9 bases lay between the germline ends. Germline CDR1 reads LGHDT; CDR2 reads YNNKEL (reference sequence). Here the CDR3 reads CASSQVAADEQYF. CDR3 in DNA: TGTGCCAGCAGCCAAGTTGCAGCGGACGAGCAGTACTTC.

In this sample, this clonotype turned up many times. J is TRBJ2-5 and V is TRBV12-3 or TRBV12-4; D possibly corresponds to TRBD2 (6 bases). This CDR3 spans 14 amino acids. Trimming shortened V by 5 bases and J by 1 base, and 11 bases separated the two germline ends. CDR3 region: CASSLTSIQETQYF. CDR3 nucleotide sequence: TGTGCCAGCAGTCTCACTAGCATCCAAGAGACCCAGTACTTC.

This clonotype was picked up many times. The chain recombines TRBV28 with TRBJ2-7, with 7 nucleotides matching TRBD1. J lost 2 bases, V lost 2 bases, and 12 bases had no gene match. This CDR3 spans 17 amino acids. The germline gives CDR1 MDHEN, CDR2 SYDVKM. CDR3 loop: CASSLTPYWTGTYEQYF. The CDR3 region has the DNA TGTGCCAGCAGTTTAACCCCTTATTGGACAGGAACCTACGAGCAGTACTTC.

The chain is built from TRBV4-1 and TRBJ2-7; tentatively, D is TRBD2 (6 bases). The CDR3 covers 15 residues. Trimming cost V 2 bases and J 3 bases, with 14 bases left between them. Germline lookup yields CDR1 MGHRA and CDR2 YSYEKL. DNA of the CDR3: TGCGCCAGCAGCCAACCCCGGGAGAAAGGCTACGAGCAGTACTTC. Translating it yields CASSQPREKGYEQYF.

This clonotype was counted between two and nine times. The rearrangement joins TRBV13 to TRBJ2-1, with D perhaps TRBD2 (6 bases). There are 16 residues in the CDR3. CDR1 and CDR2 (germline): PRHDT, FYEKMQ (reference sequence). Trimming left V 8 bases short and J 6 bases short, with 23 bases between. Written as DNA, the CDR3 is TGTGCCAGCGAGCCCAAGGGCGGGAAAGGGAGCAATGAGCAGTTCTTC. Translating it yields CASEPKGGKGSNEQFF.

In this sample, this clonotype turned up a few times. The chain employs TRBV20-1 and TRBJ2-2; 9 bases match TRBD2. Trimming cost V 5 bases and J 5 bases; bases outside gene matches: 6. This CDR3 region has 14 residues. Germline V gives CDR1 DFQATT, CDR2 SNEGSKA (reference sequence). The CDR3 loop is CSAELGLATGELFF. As DNA, the CDR3 is TGCAGTGCTGAACTTGGACTAGCGACCGGGGAGCTGTTTTTT.

On this clonotype: It may be a read error: a sequence one base away is much more abundant. The chain employs TRBV11-1 and TRBJ2-7; the match to TRBD2 covers 12 bases. The CDR3 consists of 16 residues. J lost 1 base, V lost 5 bases, and 6 bases had no gene match. The germline gives CDR1 SGHAT, CDR2 FQDESV (reference sequence). DNA of the CDR3: TGTGCCAGCAGCCTCTACGGACTAGCGGGGTCCTACGAGCAGTACTTC. Protein: CASSLYGLAGSYEQYF.

This clonotype was picked up a small number of times. This chain links TRBV18 with TRBJ2-2; a weak D match, TRBD1 (6 bases). Germline V CDR1 and CDR2: KGHSH, LQKENI. The CDR3 is 15 residues long. V lost 3 bases, J lost 7 bases, and 15 bases lay in between. CDR3 DNA sequence: TGTGCCAGCTCACCGACACAGGGAACGGGCGGGGAGCTGTTTTTT. Amino acid sequence: CASSPTQGTGGELFF.

This clonotype has only one observation. The chain carries TRBV9 and TRBJ2-3; the match to TRBD2 covers 8 bases. Germline V gene data show CDR1 as SGDLS and CDR2 as YYNGEE. Trimming took 4 bases from V and 8 from J; bases not matched to a gene: 15. The CDR3 is 16 residues long. The CDR3 is CASSYGTGGALGTQYF. The CDR3, as DNA: TGTGCCAGCAGCTACGGAACGGGAGGGGCTCTGGGTACGCAGTATTTT.

This clonotype came up a few times. The rearrangement uses TRBV30 and TRBJ1-4; D is unclear. There are 11 residues in the CDR3. Deletions cut 2 bases from V and 8 bases from J, with 6 bases between. Germline V CDR1 and CDR2: GTSNPN, SVGIG (reference sequence). The CDR3 sequence is CAWSSKEKLFF. The CDR3 nucleotides are TGTGCCTGGAGTTCAAAAGAAAAACTGTTTTTT. The full variable domain, with the rest looked up from reference TRBV30 and TRBJ1-4, is SQTIHQWPATLVQPVGSPLSLECTVEGTSNPNLYWYRQAAGRGLQLLFYSVGIGQISSEVPQNLSASRPQDRQFILSSKKLLLSDSGFYLCAWSSKEKLFFGSGTQLSVL.

At least ten counts were recorded for this clonotype. The rearrangement links TRBV27 to TRBJ2-5; D is possibly TRBD1 or TRBD2 (5 bases each). The CDR3 is 16 amino acids. Germline values: CDR1 MNHEY, CDR2 SMNVEV (reference sequence). Trimming pared 7 bases from V and 2 bases from J, leaving 20 bases between. CDR3 bases: TGTGCCAGCAATACTAAGGGACCGCAACCTCAAGAGACCCAGTACTTC. Translating it yields CASNTKGPQPQETQYF.

This clonotype has ten or more counts. The J gene is TRBJ2-7, the V gene TRBV12-3 or TRBV12-4; D ambiguous. CDR3 length: 14 residues. Trimming left V 4 bases short and J 7 bases short, with 17 bases between. The CDR3 reads CASSSRQTHGEQYF. The DNA for the CDR3 is TGTGCCAGCAGTTCACGTCAAACACATGGGGAGCAGTACTTC.